Listed below are T cell receptor beta chains from one sample, sequenced in a study of cytomegalovirus exposure and HLA in healthy donors. The repertoire was sequenced with immunoSEQ multiplex PCR; TCRdb's copy has only in-frame clones and lacks some. This sample has about 140,000 clones, with roughly 80% found just once. The specimen was PBMCs. These receptors came from a woman under 40 in good health and CMV-seronegative. Each CDR3 is given with its conserved first and last residue. Fields, in order: J gene, clone size, D gene, V gene, CDR3 protein, CDR3 DNA. D genes are given only for firm matches. Rows give clone size only sometimes, using once, few, many, or a class for an expanded clone.

TRBJ1-2 | . | TRBD1 | TRBV11-2 | CASSSPRGLHYGYTF | TGTGCCAGCAGCTCTCCCAGGGGGCTGCACTATGGCTACACCTTC
TRBJ2-1 | . | TRBD2 | TRBV23-1 | CATPFQVAGGSSYNEQFF | TGCGCCACCCCCTTTCAAGTAGCGGGGGGGAGCTCCTACAATGAGCAGTTCTTC
TRBJ1-3 | . | . | TRBV28 | CASSFRGSGNTIYF | TGTGCCAGCAGTTTTAGAGGGTCTGGAAACACCATATATTTT
TRBJ1-2 | . | TRBD1 | TRBV18 | CASSPTMGQEPGRGYGYTF | TGTGCCAGCTCTCCCACGATGGGACAGGAGCCCGGTCGGGGCTATGGCTACACCTTC
TRBJ1-4 | . | . | TRBV28 | CASTGGAATNEKLFF | TGTGCCAGCACCGGAGGGGCTGCAACTAATGAAAAACTGTTTTTT
TRBJ2-1 | . | . | TRBV2 | CASSGVLTENEQFF | TGTGCCAGCAGTGGCGTTCTCACTGAGAATGAGCAGTTCTTC
TRBJ1-5 | few | . | TRBV2 | CASSIGTNQPQHF | TGTGCCAGCAGTATCGGGACTAATCAGCCCCAGCATTTT
TRBJ1-1 | . | . | TRBV30 | CAWRRTMNTEAFF | TGTGCCTGGAGAAGGACAATGAACACTGAAGCTTTCTTT
TRBJ2-1 | . | TRBD2 | TRBV2 | CASFLAGVPHNEQFF | TGTGCCAGCTTTTTAGCGGGGGTCCCACACAATGAGCAGTTCTTC
TRBJ1-3 | . | TRBD1 | TRBV2 | CASSGGPGQAINTIYF | TGTGCCAGCAGTGGGGGGCCGGGACAGGCCATAAACACCATATATTTT
TRBJ2-3 | . | TRBD2 | TRBV7-9 | CASSRGLAGVGDTQYF | TGTGCCAGCAGCCGCGGACTAGCGGGAGTGGGAGATACGCAGTATTTT
TRBJ2-2 | . | TRBD1 | TRBV5-1 | CASSLVWTGRGGELFF | TGCGCCAGCAGCTTGGTTTGGACAGGGCGAGGCGGGGAGCTGTTTTTT
TRBJ2-2 | . | . | TRBV5-1 | CATGTPNTGELFF | TGCGCCACCGGGACACCGAACACCGGGGAGCTGTTTTTT
TRBJ1-1 | . | . | TRBV29-1 | CSVEDSNARGTEAFF | TGCAGCGTTGAAGATTCAAACGCCCGAGGCACTGAAGCTTTCTTT
TRBJ1-5 | . | TRBD1 | TRBV7-9 | CASSLAPGGNQPQHF | TGTGCCAGCAGCTTAGCGCCAGGGGGGAATCAGCCCCAGCATTTT
TRBJ2-1 | few | TRBD2 | TRBV5-1 | CASSLAGGGYNEQFF | TGCGCCAGCAGCTTGGCCGGCGGGGGCTACAATGAGCAGTTCTTC
TRBJ1-1 | . | . | TRBV6-1 | CASSEGNRLRGTEAFF | TGTGCCAGCAGTGAGGGGAACAGGCTTCGGGGGACTGAAGCTTTCTTT
TRBJ2-3 | . | TRBD2 | TRBV4-3 | CASSQDLYLGLAEVTDTQYF | TGCGCCAGCAGCCAAGATCTTTATCTGGGACTAGCGGAGGTCACAGATACGCAGTATTTT
TRBJ2-5 | . | TRBD2 | TRBV5-1 | CASSSTLAEETQYF | TGCGCCAGCAGCTCGACCCTAGCGGAAGAGACCCAGTACTTC
TRBJ2-2 | . | . | TRBV6-1 | CASSEGYRAGELFF | TGTGCCAGCAGTGAAGGGTACAGGGCAGGGGAGCTGTTTTTT
TRBJ2-2 | . | . | TRBV7-2 | CATRSRGTGELFF | TGTGCCACCCGCAGCCGGGGCACCGGGGAGCTGTTTTTT
TRBJ2-5 | . | TRBD2 | TRBV7-8 | CATTVGLAETQYF | TGTGCCACCACTGTGGGACTAGCAGAGACCCAGTACTTC
TRBJ2-1 | . | TRBD2 | TRBV30 | CAWSILAGPRNEQFF | TGTGCCTGGAGTATACTAGCGGGGCCTCGCAATGAGCAGTTCTTC
TRBJ1-1 | once | TRBD1 | TRBV11-2 | CASSLDRDRGAFF | TGTGCCAGCAGTTTAGATAGGGACAGGGGAGCTTTCTTT
TRBJ2-5 | . | . | TRBV11-2 | CASSLTHTQETQYF | TGTGCCAGCAGCTTAACTCATACGCAAGAGACCCAGTACTTC
TRBJ2-7 | . | . | TRBV4-1 | CASSPLGVGYEQYF | TGCGCCAGCAGCCCGTTAGGGGTTGGCTACGAGCAGTACTTC